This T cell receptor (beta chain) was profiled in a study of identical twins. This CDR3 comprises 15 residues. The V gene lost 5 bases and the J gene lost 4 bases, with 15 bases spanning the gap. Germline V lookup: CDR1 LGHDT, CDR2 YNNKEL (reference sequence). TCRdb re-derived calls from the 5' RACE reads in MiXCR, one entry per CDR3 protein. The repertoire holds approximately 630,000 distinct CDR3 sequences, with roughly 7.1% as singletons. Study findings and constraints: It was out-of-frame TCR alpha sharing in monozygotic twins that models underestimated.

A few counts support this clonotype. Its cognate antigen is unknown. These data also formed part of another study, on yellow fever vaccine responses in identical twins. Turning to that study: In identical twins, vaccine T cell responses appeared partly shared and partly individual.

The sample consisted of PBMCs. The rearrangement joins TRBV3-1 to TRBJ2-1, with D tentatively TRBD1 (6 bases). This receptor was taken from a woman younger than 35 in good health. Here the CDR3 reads CASSWDTGGYNEQFF. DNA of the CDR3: TGTGCCAGCAGCTGGGACACGGGCGGGTACAATGAGCAGTTCTTC.